One sample yielded the 18 T cell receptor beta chains listed below, sequenced in a study of blood T cells in healthy people across ages. Primers used in a second PCR of roughly 7 to 11 cycles were a sample-barcoded 5' primer and a J-beta primer mix. TCRdb reprocessed the 5' RACE reads via MiXCR and lists one record per CDR3 protein. The sample lists around 1.5 million distinct CDR3 sequences, around 39% seen once, with 7.9% in the top ten. The sample taken for sequencing was blood. These receptors originate from a woman between 18 and 30 years old in good health.

The chain recombines TRBV10-3 with TRBJ2-3, with D tentatively TRBD1 (5 bases). Deletions cut 11 bases from V and 5 bases from J, with 20 bases between. Per germline, CDR1 ENHRY and CDR2 SYGVKD. The CDR3 is 14 amino acids. This CDR3 reads CAARGQFALDTQYF. The CDR3, as DNA: TGTGCCGCAAGGGGCCAGTTCGCCTTAGATACGCAGTATTTT.

This clonotype has at least ten counts. The J gene is TRBJ1-2, the V gene TRBV6-5; tentative D call: TRBD1 (6 bases). This CDR3 spans 13 amino acids. V lost 10 bases and J lost 4, with 16 bases in between. The V gene's germline CDR1 is MNHEY and CDR2 SVGAGI. The CDR3 coding sequence is TGTGCCACCCTCCTCAAGGGGGGCTATGGCTACACCTTC. This gives the protein CATLLKGGYGYTF.

V usage is TRBV7-2 and J usage is TRBJ2-1, with 9 positions matching TRBD2. The J segment lost 2 bases and the V segment lost 4 bases, leaving 3 bases of the junction unmatched. In germline, CDR1 is SGHTA, CDR2 FQGNSA. The CDR3 spans 15 residues. The CDR3 is CASSSSSGAYNEQFF. The DNA of the CDR3 is TGTGCCAGCAGCTCTTCTAGCGGGGCCTACAATGAGCAGTTCTTC.

The chain recombines TRBV9 with TRBJ2-3; tentative D call: TRBD2 (6 bases). Germline CDR1 SGDLS, CDR2 YYNGEE. V was clipped by 0 bases and J by 1 base, with 9 bases between them. This CDR3 comprises 15 residues. CDR3 nucleotides: TGTGCCAGCAGCGTAGCCCAGCGGGGCACAGATACGCAGTATTTT. Protein sequence: CASSVAQRGTDTQYF.

In this sample, this clonotype turned up a few times. The chain couples TRBV7-2 to TRBJ2-5, with 8 bases lining up with TRBD2. Germline CDR1 reads SGHTA; CDR2 reads FQGNSA. With 5 bases clipped from V and 11 bases from J, the junction kept 19 bases outside the gene matches. This CDR3 region has 16 residues. The CDR3 nucleotides read TGTGCCAGCAGCGCATCAGCGGGGGAGGGCCTTTGGGAGCAGTACTTC. It translates to CASSASAGEGLWEQYF.

In regard to this clonotype: This may be a read error, as it is one base from a much larger clone. The rearrangement uses TRBV29-1 and TRBJ2-1, with 7 bases fitting TRBD2. CDR1 and CDR2 (germline): SQVTM, ANQGSEA. V lost 2 bases, J lost 13 bases, and 11 bases stayed unmatched. The CDR3 consists of 13 residues. In DNA form, the CDR3 reads TGCAGCGTTGAATGGAGCGGGGCGAAGACCCAGTTCTTC. It encodes CSVEWSGAKTQFF.

The chain couples TRBV5-5 to TRBJ2-7; the D gene is possibly TRBD1 (5 bases). The CDR3 contains 14 residues. V was pared by 6 bases and J by 0 bases, with 13 bases between. CDR1 and CDR2 (germline): SGHKS, YYEKEE (reference sequence). CDR3 residues: CASIKGASSYEQYF. The CDR3 DNA follows: TGTGCCAGCATCAAAGGGGCCAGCTCCTACGAGCAGTACTTC.

The chain recombines TRBV29-1 with TRBJ2-3; possible D gene TRBD2, 6 bases. The length of the CDR3 is 15 residues. The V gene lost 1 base and the J gene lost 1 base, with 12 bases spanning the gap. CDR1 and CDR2 (germline): SQVTM, ANQGSEA. In DNA form, the CDR3 reads TGCAGCGTTGAAGTAGCGGCCCAAGGCACAGATACGCAGTATTTT. Translation gives CSVEVAAQGTDTQYF.

The rearrangement links TRBV18 to TRBJ2-5, with TRBD2 matching over 13 bases. The germline V gene has CDR1 KGHSH and CDR2 LQKENI. With V trimmed by 4 bases and J by 11 bases, 10 bases remained unmatched. The CDR3 sequence is 15 residues long. The CDR3 region has the DNA TGTGCCAGCTCACGAGGGACTAGCGGGAAGGAAGAGCAGTACTTC. Translating it yields CASSRGTSGKEEQYF.

The chain uses TRBV7-8 and TRBJ2-3, with 13 bases that match TRBD2. The CDR3 covers 21 residues. Germline assignment: CDR1 SGHVS and CDR2 FQNEAQ. The V segment lost 5 bases and the J segment 2 bases; nucleotides outside the gene matches: 19. In nucleotides, the CDR3 is TGTGCCAGCAGCCAGATCACCGGGACTAGCGGGGTCCGGGGATTCACAGATACGCAGTATTTT. Encoded protein: CASSQITGTSGVRGFTDTQYF.

In the case of this clonotype: Compared with germline, one end of the junction differs, possibly owing to a read error. The chain uses TRBV4-1 and TRBJ1-1; D ambiguous. CDR3 length: 12 residues. Per the germline V gene, CDR1 is MGHRA and CDR2 is YSYEKL. The CDR3 DNA reads TGTGTCAGCAGCCAAGATAGGACTGTAGCTTTCTTT. It specifies CVSSQDRTVAFF.

The chain couples TRBV3-1 to TRBJ2-7; perhaps TRBD2 as D (5 bases). CDR3 size: 10 residues. The V end lost 10 bases, the J end lost 4 bases, and 8 bases lay between the germline ends. Germline V CDR1 and CDR2: LGHDT, YNNKEL (reference sequence). CDR3 DNA: TGTGCCACCGGGGATTACGAGCAGTACTTC. Protein product: CATGDYEQYF.

V and J are TRBV12-3 or TRBV12-4 and TRBJ1-4; D gene unclear. With 3 bases removed from V and 7 bases from J, the gap between germline ends came to 12 bases. The CDR3 contains 14 residues. The CDR3 sequence is CASSFKGPSEKLFF. CDR3 bases: TGTGCCAGCAGTTTCAAGGGCCCTAGTGAAAAACTGTTTTTT.

There are a few counts of this clonotype. At one of its ends the junction is not consistent with the germline gene, which may arise from a read error. CDR3 amino acids: CAGSLLGGGFETQYF. The CDR3 coding sequence is TGTGCCGGCAGCTTATTAGGGGGGGGCTTCGAGACCCAGTACTTC. The genes are TRBV7-3 and TRBJ2-5; possibly TRBD2 for D (7 bases). This CDR3 spans 15 amino acids. Germline loops: CDR1 SGHTA, CDR2 FQGTGA.

This clonotype showed up just a few times. The J gene is TRBJ2-5, the V gene TRBV4-2, with D perhaps TRBD2 (6 bases). The DNA end lines up better with TRBJ2-7; the J call may be wrong. This CDR3 has 16 amino acids. The germline CDR1 and CDR2 sequences are LGHNA and YNFKEQ. The CDR3 DNA reads as TGTGCCAGCAGCCAAGATCGGGCTAGCGCCACCTACGAGCAGTACTTC. Translated: CASSQDRASATYEQYF.

The chain uses TRBV27 and TRBJ2-3, with TRBD2 matching over 9 bases. CDR3 length: 22 residues. Trimming removed 0 bases from V and 0 bases from J; junction bases left unmatched: 19. Per the germline V gene, CDR1 is MNHEY and CDR2 is SMNVEV (reference sequence). CDR3 coding DNA: TGTGCCAGCAGTTTATCCGGTAACCAGCGGGAGGTCTTTATACGAAGCACAGATACGCAGTATTTT. It codes for CASSLSGNQREVFIRSTDTQYF.

The chain carries TRBV12-3 or TRBV12-4 and TRBJ2-2; D is unclear. Trimming cost V 5 bases and J 4 bases, with 17 bases left between them. The CDR3 contains 16 residues. The CDR3: CASSHAGDPSTGELFF. The CDR3 nucleotides are TGTGCCAGCAGTCATGCAGGTGACCCGAGCACCGGGGAGCTGTTTTTT.

This clonotype was counted a few times. V gene TRBV5-5 combines with J gene TRBJ2-7; D not resolved. The CDR3 loop spans 14 amino acids. Germline values: CDR1 SGHKS, CDR2 YYEKEE (reference sequence). V lost 1 base, J lost 2 bases, and 10 bases lay in between. In nucleotides, the CDR3 is TGTGCCAGCAGCTTGACGGAATTGACCTACGAGCAGTACTTC. It yields the protein CASSLTELTYEQYF.